A single sample is the source of the 18 T cell receptor beta chains below, sequenced in a study of blood T cell repertoires in COVID-19. Sequenced by immunoSEQ multiplex PCR; TCRdb stores in-frame clones only, minus some. Altogether about 100,000 clones are present, approximately 92% being singletons, with the ten largest covering more than 5.5%. The sample comprised peripheral blood. The source is a man between 65 and 85 years old with acute or convalescent COVID-19.

The rearrangement links TRBV28 to TRBJ1-4, with TRBD1 as a possible D gene (6 bases). V lost 1 base and J 0 bases, leaving 9 bases between the germline ends. The germline gives CDR1 MDHEN, CDR2 SYDVKM. The CDR3 spans 16 residues. CDR3 amino acids: CASSLLAGATNEKLFF. The CDR3 DNA follows: TGTGCCAGCAGTTTATTGGCAGGGGCAACTAATGAAAAACTGTTTTTT.

This sequence joins TRBV3-1 (or the pseudogene TRBV3-2) and TRBJ2-3; maybe TRBD2 (6 bases). Germline CDR1 reads LGHDT; CDR2 reads YNNKEL (reference sequence). V was trimmed by 0 bases and J by 7 bases, leaving 8 bases between them. CDR3 length: 13 amino acids. In nucleotides, the CDR3 is TGTGCCAGCAGCCAAGAGGGACTGTATACGCAGTATTTT. This translates into CASSQEGLYTQYF.

The V gene is TRBV4-1, the J gene TRBJ2-7, with 11 bases aligning to TRBD2. Germline CDR1 MGHRA, CDR2 YSYEKL. The junction had 1 base not matched to a gene; V was cut back by 2 bases and J by 4 bases. The CDR3 has 14 residues. The CDR3 sequence: CASSQTSGRYEQYF. The CDR3 DNA reads as TGCGCCAGCAGCCAAACTAGCGGGAGATACGAGCAGTACTTC.

V usage is TRBV18 and J usage is TRBJ2-6; weak D call: TRBD2 (6 bases). This CDR3 comprises 16 residues. Germline V lookup: CDR1 KGHSH, CDR2 LQKENI. Between the trimmed V and J ends, which lost 1 base and 0 bases, there was a span of 7 bases. The DNA for the CDR3 is TGTGCCAGCTCACCACTAGCGGACTCTGGGGCCAACGTCCTGACTTTC. This gives the protein CASSPLADSGANVLTF.

V is TRBV7-3 and J is TRBJ1-1, with D possibly being TRBD1 (6 bases). The germline CDR1 and CDR2 sequences are SGHTA and FQGTGA. V was shortened by 5 bases and J by 1 base, with 8 bases between the two germline ends. There are 13 residues in the CDR3. CDR3 in amino acids: CASSVQGNTEAFF. Here the CDR3 DNA reads TGTGCCAGCAGCGTACAGGGGAACACTGAAGCTTTCTTT.

A single count supports this clone. The chain links TRBV5-1 to TRBJ2-5, with TRBD1 as a possible D gene (6 bases). Trimming pared 0 bases from V and 1 base from J, leaving 10 bases between. Germline CDR1 reads SGHRS; CDR2 reads YFSETQ. The CDR3 totals 15 residues. The CDR3 DNA follows: TGCGCCAGCAGCTTGGGTATGGGGGCCCAAGAGACCCAGTACTTC. It codes for CASSLGMGAQETQYF.

This clone came up once. V is TRBV6-5 and J is TRBJ1-2; a possible D gene is TRBD1 (5 bases). The CDR3 contains 12 residues. The germline CDR1 and CDR2 sequences are MNHEY and SVGAGI. Trimming cost V 9 bases and J 3 bases, with 11 bases left between them. CDR3 sequence reads: CASTPGYYGYTF. The CDR3 DNA reads as TGTGCCAGTACCCCAGGGTACTATGGCTACACCTTC.

The chain is built from TRBV7-9 and TRBJ2-1; 7 nucleotides align to TRBD2. With 2 bases clipped from V and 0 bases from J, the junction kept 13 bases outside the gene matches. This CDR3 is 19 amino acids long. The V gene's germline CDR1 is SEHNR and CDR2 FQNEAQ (reference sequence). CDR3: CASSLPLRTSVSSYNEQFF. DNA for the CDR3: TGTGCCAGCAGCTTACCCCTCAGGACTAGTGTCAGCTCCTACAATGAGCAGTTCTTC.

The gene calls are TRBV27 and TRBJ1-1; D is perhaps TRBD1 (5 bases). This CDR3 is 14 amino acids long. Trimming removed 2 bases from V and 8 bases from J, with 15 bases in between. Looked up from germline, CDR1 is MNHEY and CDR2 is SMNVEV (reference sequence). The CDR3 nucleotides read TGTGCCAGCAGTTTACGTGGGACGGGGAGGGAAGCTTTCTTT. It is translated as CASSLRGTGREAFF.

This chain links TRBV30 with TRBJ1-6; 9 bases map to TRBD1. V was pared by 0 bases and J by 0 bases, with 3 bases of the junction left unmatched. This CDR3 region has 17 residues. The germline V gene has CDR1 GTSNPN and CDR2 SVGIG (reference sequence). The CDR3 bases are TGTGCCTGGAGTGTTGGGACAGGGAGCTCCTATAATTCACCCCTCCACTTT. Its translation is CAWSVGTGSSYNSPLHF.

This chain uses TRBV11-2 with TRBJ2-1, with 14 bases identical to TRBD2. V trimming: 4 bases; J trimming: 8 bases; junction bases outside the gene matches: 4. This CDR3 has 15 residues. CDR1 is SGHAT and CDR2 is FQNNGV in the germline V gene. CDR3 DNA sequence: TGTGCCAGCAGCTCCGGGACTAGCGGGGGTGATGAGCAGTTCTTC. It encodes CASSSGTSGGDEQFF.

The chain uses TRBV6-5 and TRBJ1-6; TRBD1 matches 7 bases. The CDR3 covers 15 residues. J gave up 9 bases and V 4 bases, and 9 bases lay outside the gene matches. Germline assignment: CDR1 MNHEY and CDR2 SVGAGI. This chain's CDR3 is CASSFGTAGRSPLHF. CDR3 DNA: TGTGCCAGCAGTTTTGGGACAGCCGGGCGTTCACCCCTCCACTTT.

The chain is built from TRBV14 and TRBJ1-1; no clear D. CDR1 is SGHDN, CDR2 FVKESK, per germline. Between the trimmed V and J ends, which lost 1 base and 7 bases, there was a span of 4 bases. This CDR3 is 11 amino acids long. CDR3 protein: CASSQGHEAFF. The CDR3 DNA reads TGTGCCAGCAGCCAAGGGCATGAAGCTTTCTTT.

The V and J genes are TRBV4-3 and TRBJ2-6; tentative D call: TRBD2 (6 bases). Germline assignment: CDR1 LGHNA and CDR2 YSLEER. Trimming stripped 2 bases from V and 2 bases from J, with 13 bases between. The CDR3 covers 17 residues. The CDR3 bases are TGCGCCAGCAGCCAATCGGGCGGGGTAACTGGGGCCAACGTCCTGACTTTC. This gives the protein CASSQSGGVTGANVLTF.

The genes are TRBV18 and TRBJ2-5; 8 bases align to TRBD1. This CDR3 contains 15 residues. With 0 bases clipped from V and 5 bases from J, the junction kept 5 bases outside the gene matches. In germline, CDR1 is KGHSH, CDR2 LQKENI. The CDR3: CASSPPAGGKETQYF. CDR3 DNA: TGTGCCAGCTCACCACCCGCAGGGGGCAAGGAGACCCAGTACTTC.

This chain joins TRBV6-5 and TRBJ2-3; D is perhaps TRBD2 (6 bases). This CDR3 contains 15 residues. CDR1 MNHEY and CDR2 SVGAGI come from the germline V gene. V was trimmed by 2 bases and J by 3 bases, leaving 12 bases between them. CDR3 bases: TGTGCCAGCAGTTACGGGCCGGGGAGGACAGATACGCAGTATTTT. It codes for CASSYGPGRTDTQYF.

This sequence joins TRBV7-2 and TRBJ2-5, with 10 bases lining up with TRBD2. Germline CDR1 is SGHTA and CDR2 is FQGNSA. The CDR3 is 17 residues long. Trimming removed 2 bases from V and 2 bases from J; junction bases left unmatched: 8. The CDR3 reads CASSLFPGAGGQETQYF. In DNA form, the CDR3 reads TGTGCCAGCAGCTTATTCCCCGGAGCGGGGGGGCAAGAGACCCAGTACTTC.

The V call is TRBV7-2, the J call TRBJ1-2; TRBD1 is a possible D gene (6 bases). The V end lost 3 bases, the J end lost 8 bases, and 13 bases lay between the germline ends. Germline V CDR1 and CDR2: SGHTA, FQGNSA. This CDR3 has 13 residues. The chain's CDR3 is CASSLDNRVGYTF. The CDR3 DNA sequence: TGTGCCAGCAGCTTGGACAACAGGGTAGGCTACACCTTC.